One sample yielded the 16 T cell receptor beta chains listed below, sequenced in a study of blood T cell repertoires in COVID-19. Sequenced by immunoSEQ multiplex PCR; TCRdb stores in-frame clones only, minus some. The data contain about 370,000 clones, roughly nine tenths of them seen just once; the ten biggest clones take up 1.7%. Material for sequencing was PBMCs or T cells enriched from blood (not recorded which). These receptors were taken from a woman aged 30 to 39 who had recovered from COVID-19.

The sample holds one count of this clone. The V gene is TRBV9, the J gene TRBJ1-6, with 7 bases lining up with TRBD1. V was pared by 5 bases and J by 10 bases, with 12 bases of the junction left unmatched. CDR3 length: 15 residues. Germline CDR1 reads SGDLS; CDR2 reads YYNGEE. CDR3 loop: CASSLGQGGHSPLHF. The CDR3 DNA is TGTGCCAGCAGTTTAGGGCAGGGGGGTCACTCACCCCTCCACTTT.

This clone was found once. V usage is TRBV4-1 and J usage is TRBJ2-3; the D is unclear. From germline, CDR1 is MGHRA and CDR2 YSYEKL. Deletions cut 1 base from V and 0 bases from J, with 8 bases between. The CDR3 is made up of 15 amino acids. The DNA of the CDR3 is TGCGCCAGCAGCCAAGTTTCTACTAGCACAGATACGCAGTATTTT. Translated: CASSQVSTSTDTQYF.

The chain combines TRBV23-1 with TRBJ2-2; no clear D gene. TRBV23-1 is an ORF for which the function is uncertain. The CDR3 is made up of 14 amino acids. Trimming removed 7 bases at V and 3 bases at J, with 12 bases between. In DNA form, the CDR3 reads TGCGCCAGCAACCAGTGGAGATACACCGGGGAGCTGTTTTTT. The encoded protein is CASNQWRYTGELFF.

Only one count was recorded for this clone. The rearrangement joins TRBV29-1 to TRBJ2-3, with TRBD1 matching over 10 bases. CDR3 length: 14 amino acids. CDR1 and CDR2 (germline): SQVTM, ANQGSEA. With V trimmed by 7 bases and J by 4 bases, 8 bases remained unmatched. CDR3 in amino acids: CSEMTGQGADTQYF. CDR3 in DNA: TGCAGCGAAATGACCGGACAGGGGGCAGATACGCAGTATTTT.

The CDR3 bases are TGCGCCAGCAGCTTGGCTCTAGCGGGAGGCGAGACCCAGTACTTC. Protein: CASSLALAGGETQYF. The chain uses TRBV5-1 and TRBJ2-5, with 11 bases identical to TRBD2. Trimming at V came to 0 bases and at J to 5 bases, leaving 3 bases not matched to a gene. The length of the CDR3 is 15 residues. CDR1 is SGHRS, CDR2 YFSETQ, per germline.

The genes are TRBV5-1 and TRBJ2-2; TRBD2 agrees at 7 bases. The CDR3 totals 14 residues. The V gene end was trimmed by 2 bases and the J gene end by 6 bases; junction bases not matched to a gene: 4. The germline CDR1 and CDR2 sequences are SGHRS and YFSETQ. The chain's CDR3 is CASSLETSAGELFF. The CDR3 coding sequence is TGCGCCAGCAGCTTAGAAACTAGCGCCGGGGAGCTGTTTTTT.

The chain has TRBV19 and TRBJ1-1; 7 nucleotides line up with TRBD1. Germline V lookup: CDR1 LNHDA, CDR2 SQIVND (reference sequence). Trimming at V came to 2 bases and at J to 1 base, leaving 7 bases not matched to a gene. The CDR3 totals 16 residues. This chain's CDR3 is CASSIHPDRPNTEAFF. The CDR3 DNA is TGTGCCAGTAGTATACATCCGGACAGGCCGAACACTGAAGCTTTCTTT. The whole variable domain, filled in from reference TRBV19 and TRBJ1-1, reads DGGITQSPKYLFRKEGQNVTLSCEQNLNHDAMYWYRQDPGQGLRLIYYSQIVNDFQKGDIAEGYSVSREKKESFPLTVTSAQKNPTAFYLCASSIHPDRPNTEAFFGQGTRLTVV.

The chain has TRBV7-9 and TRBJ1-1, with TRBD1 as a possible D gene (6 bases). CDR3 length: 15 residues. The germline CDR1 and CDR2 sequences are SEHNR and FQNEAQ (reference sequence). V lost 6 bases and J 1 base, leaving 15 bases between the germline ends. The CDR3 DNA follows: TGTGCCAGCAGGCAACAGGGACGGGGGAACACTGAAGCTTTCTTT. It is translated as CASRQQGRGNTEAFF.

The chain employs TRBV11-2 and TRBJ2-7; TRBD1 is a possible D gene (6 bases). Per the germline V gene, CDR1 is SGHAT and CDR2 is FQNNGV. The CDR3 loop spans 15 amino acids. V was clipped by 3 bases and J by 0 bases, with 12 bases between them. CDR3 in amino acids: CASSFDRSFSYEQYF. Here the CDR3 DNA reads TGTGCCAGCAGCTTTGACAGGAGCTTCTCCTACGAGCAGTACTTC. Combining the CDR3 with reference TRBV11-2 and TRBJ2-7 gives the whole variable domain EAGVAQSPRYKIIEKRQSVAFWCNPISGHATLYWYQQILGQGPKLLIQFQNNGVVDDSQLPKDRFSAERLKGVDSTLKIQPAKLEDSAVYLCASSFDRSFSYEQYFGPGTRLTVT.

The rearrangement links TRBV6-5 to TRBJ1-4, with 9 bases matching TRBD1. The germline V gene has CDR1 MNHEY and CDR2 SVGAGI. V shed 4 bases, J shed 6 bases, and the junction held 6 bases outside the gene matches. This CDR3 spans 15 amino acids. The DNA of the CDR3 is TGTGCCAGCAGTTCCAACAGGGGGCTCGATGAAAAACTGTTTTTT. It codes for CASSSNRGLDEKLFF.

The chain uses TRBV6-5 and TRBJ2-3, with a possible D match to TRBD2 (5 bases). CDR1 MNHEY and CDR2 SVGAGI come from the germline V gene. Trimming shortened V by 5 bases and J by 10 bases, and 16 bases separated the two germline ends. CDR3 size: 13 residues. CDR3 amino acids: CASSRGLQEPQYF. CDR3 nucleotides: TGTGCCAGCAGTCGCGGACTCCAAGAACCGCAGTATTTT.

This sequence joins TRBV9 and TRBJ2-5; D not resolved. Germline CDR1 reads SGDLS; CDR2 reads YYNGEE. V lost 0 bases, J lost 3 bases, and 3 bases lay in between. CDR3 length: 12 amino acids. This CDR3 is CASSVGEETQYF. For the CDR3, the DNA is TGTGCCAGCAGCGTAGGAGAAGAGACCCAGTACTTC. Filled out from reference TRBV9 and TRBJ2-5, the complete variable domain reads DSGVTQTPKHLITATGQRVTLRCSPRSGDLSVYWYQQSLDQGLQFLIQYYNGEERAKGNILERFSAQQFPDLHSELNLSSLELGDSALYFCASSVGEETQYFGPGTRLLVL.

The CDR3 here is CASSVGGDKNEKLFF. CDR3 nucleotides: TGTGCCAGCAGCGTAGGTGGGGACAAGAATGAAAAACTGTTTTTT. This chain uses TRBV9 with TRBJ1-4; tentative D call: TRBD1 (6 bases). The V gene's germline CDR1 is SGDLS and CDR2 YYNGEE. The CDR3 covers 15 residues. The ends were cut back, 0 bases at V and 5 bases at J, with 11 bases in the middle.

The chain joins TRBV6-2 or TRBV6-3 to TRBJ1-5; TRBD1 matches 10 bases. Germline loops: CDR1 MNHEY, CDR2 SVGEGT. This CDR3 has 17 amino acids. With 2 bases clipped from V and 1 base from J, the junction kept 5 bases outside the gene matches. The CDR3 protein is CASSYTPGQGSNQPQHF. The CDR3 nucleotides are TGTGCCAGCAGTTACACCCCGGGACAGGGGAGCAATCAGCCCCAGCATTTT.

The V call is TRBV11-2, the J call TRBJ2-5, with 12 bases fitting TRBD2. The CDR3 spans 19 residues. Per the germline V gene, CDR1 is SGHAT and CDR2 is FQNNGV. With V trimmed by 5 bases and J by 1 base, 14 bases remained unmatched. CDR3 nucleotides: TGTGCCAGCAGCATCTCCACCCAGCGACTAGCGGGAGTCCAAGAGACCCAGTACTTC. Translated, it gives CASSISTQRLAGVQETQYF.

The chain carries TRBV4-1 and TRBJ2-3; weak D call: TRBD1 (5 bases). Looked up from germline, CDR1 is MGHRA and CDR2 is YSYEKL. V was clipped by 2 bases and J by 5 bases, with 8 bases between them. The CDR3 length is 13 residues. The CDR3 region is CASSQLTGDTQYF. DNA for the CDR3: TGCGCCAGCAGCCAACTAACAGGAGATACGCAGTATTTT.